Shown below are 10 T cell receptor beta chains from a single sample sequenced in a study of blood T cell repertoires in COVID-19. The repertoire was sequenced with immunoSEQ multiplex PCR; TCRdb's copy has only in-frame clones and lacks some. Here the sample spans a few hundred thousand clones, around 90% being singletons. Sequences were obtained from PBMCs or T cells enriched from blood (not recorded which). The receptor set was obtained from a woman aged 25 to 39 who had recovered from COVID-19.

The chain links TRBV4-1 to TRBJ1-4; 9 bases are shared with TRBD1. Germline V gene lookup returns CDR1 MGHRA and CDR2 YSYEKL. Trimming at V came to 4 bases and at J to 6 bases, leaving 6 bases not matched to a gene. This CDR3 contains 15 residues. The CDR3, as DNA: TGCGCCAGCAGCCCTCCGGGACAGGGATATGAAAAACTGTTTTTT. It encodes CASSPPGQGYEKLFF.

The chain employs TRBV27 and TRBJ1-4; maybe TRBD1 (5 bases). CDR1 is MNHEY and CDR2 is SMNVEV in the germline V gene (reference sequence). This CDR3 contains 15 residues. Trimming left V 5 bases short and J 1 base short, with 11 bases between. CDR3 sequence (DNA): TGTGCCAGCAGTGCCTACCAGGGAACTAATGAAAAACTGTTTTTT. It codes for CASSAYQGTNEKLFF.

V usage is TRBV5-5 and J usage is TRBJ1-2; 9 nucleotides agree with TRBD1. The CDR3 covers 14 residues. The germline CDR1 and CDR2 sequences are SGHKS and YYEKEE (reference sequence). J lost 6 bases, V lost 2 bases, and 5 bases had no gene match. The CDR3 nucleotides are TGTGCCAGCAGCTTAGACAGGGGGTTTGATGGCTACACCTTC. Translated: CASSLDRGFDGYTF.

This clone occurred once. This chain joins TRBV10-3 and TRBJ1-1; the D is unclear. The CDR3 loop spans 14 amino acids. Germline V gives CDR1 ENHRY, CDR2 SYGVKD. The V gene lost 3 bases and the J gene lost 0 bases, with 8 bases spanning the gap. The CDR3 coding sequence is TGTGCCATCAGTGAAATACAGCTGAACACTGAAGCTTTCTTT. It yields the protein CAISEIQLNTEAFF.

This clone was detected only once. The genes are TRBV28 and TRBJ1-5; D is unresolved. Germline CDR1 and CDR2: MDHEN and SYDVKM. V gave up 7 bases and J gave up 1 base, with 14 bases separating them. The length of the CDR3 is 15 residues. Written as DNA, the CDR3 is TGTGCCAGCACCCTCACGGCAGCGAGCAATCAGCCCCAGCATTTT. Translating it yields CASTLTAASNQPQHF.

The chain carries TRBV30 and TRBJ2-1; TRBD2 aligns across 7 bases. CDR1 and CDR2 (germline): GTSNPN, SVGIG (reference sequence). This CDR3 contains 15 residues. J lost 8 bases, V lost 1 base, and 11 bases had no gene match. In nucleotides, the CDR3 is TGTGCCTGGAGTGCGACTAGCCCCTTAATAGATGAGCAGTTCTTC. Residues: CAWSATSPLIDEQFF.

This chain connects TRBV7-8 to TRBJ2-1; D perhaps matches TRBD1 (5 bases). Germline loops: CDR1 SGHVS, CDR2 FQNEAQ. This CDR3 spans 13 amino acids. Trimming left V 7 bases short and J 3 bases short, with 10 bases between. The CDR3 DNA follows: TGTGCCAGCACAGGGCGGTACTACAATGAGCAGTTCTTC. Protein product: CASTGRYYNEQFF.

The gene calls are TRBV15 and TRBJ2-3, with a tentative D call TRBD1 (5 bases). Germline CDR1 reads LNHNV; CDR2 reads YYDKDF (reference sequence). This CDR3 comprises 19 residues. V dropped 4 bases and J dropped 4 bases, with 27 bases sitting between them. This chain's CDR3 is CATSTSQGGRGNWADTQYF. CDR3 bases: TGTGCCACCAGCACCTCCCAAGGTGGAAGGGGTAATTGGGCAGATACGCAGTATTTT.

This chain connects TRBV27 to TRBJ2-7, with 9 bases fitting TRBD1. The germline CDR1 and CDR2 sequences are MNHEY and SMNVEV (reference sequence). The CDR3 sequence is 16 residues long. Unmatched junction bases numbered 14, after V lost 6 bases and J lost 5 bases. In nucleotides, the CDR3 is TGTGCCAGCAGCCCCCACCGGGACAGGGTTATCGACGAGCAGTACTTC. As protein: CASSPHRDRVIDEQYF.

The chain recombines TRBV7-3 with TRBJ1-2; D is perhaps TRBD1 (6 bases). CDR3 length: 13 residues. The germline V gene has CDR1 SGHTA and CDR2 FQGTGA. V was shortened by 4 bases and J by 2 bases, with 8 bases between the two germline ends. The DNA for the CDR3 is TGTGCCAGCAGCTACGGGACAAACTATGGCTACACCTTC. Amino acids: CASSYGTNYGYTF.